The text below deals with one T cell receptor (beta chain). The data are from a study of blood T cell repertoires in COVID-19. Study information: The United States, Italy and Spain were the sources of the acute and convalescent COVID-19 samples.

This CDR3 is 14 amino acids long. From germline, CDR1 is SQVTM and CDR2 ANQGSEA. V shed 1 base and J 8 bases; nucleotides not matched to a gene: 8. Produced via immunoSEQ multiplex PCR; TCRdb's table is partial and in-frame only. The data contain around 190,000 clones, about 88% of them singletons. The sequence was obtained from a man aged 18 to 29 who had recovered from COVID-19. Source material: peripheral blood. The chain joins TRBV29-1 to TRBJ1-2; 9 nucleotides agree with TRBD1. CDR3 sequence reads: CSVEASGQGWGYTF. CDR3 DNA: TGCAGCGTTGAAGCCTCCGGACAGGGGTGGGGCTACACCTTC.